Presented here are 25 T cell receptor beta chains from one specimen sequenced in a study of T-cell memory formation after mild COVID-19. TCRdb reanalysed the 5' RACE reads using MiXCR and keeps one entry per CDR3 protein. The table lists 300,000 to 350,000 distinct CDR3 sequences, roughly a fifth of them singletons. The sequencing sample was made of PBMCs or a T cell subset sorted from them (not recorded which). These receptors were obtained from a man aged 18 to 30 who had mild COVID-19 (a few samples of this study predate the infection). Cell type and time point are not known.

The chain combines TRBV9 with TRBJ1-4, with D perhaps TRBD1 (6 bases). Trimming removed 0 bases at V and 6 bases at J, with 15 bases between. Germline CDR1 reads SGDLS; CDR2 reads YYNGEE. The CDR3 loop spans 16 amino acids. This CDR3 is CASSVEPHRVDEKLFF. CDR3 bases: TGTGCCAGCAGCGTAGAGCCCCACAGGGTGGATGAAAAACTGTTTTTT.

The sample holds a few counts of this clonotype. The chain links TRBV29-1 to TRBJ2-3; 9 nucleotides line up with TRBD1. The V and J ends lost 7 bases and 4 bases, in that order; junction bases with no gene match: 6. This CDR3 has 13 amino acids. From germline, CDR1 is SQVTM and CDR2 ANQGSEA. The CDR3 reads CSGRDREPDTQYF. DNA for the CDR3: TGCAGCGGGCGGGACAGGGAACCAGATACGCAGTATTTT.

This clonotype was counted only a few times. The chain recombines TRBV11-1 with TRBJ2-7; D possibly matches TRBD1 or TRBD2 (5 bases each). Deletions cut 7 bases from V and 2 bases from J, with 18 bases between. Germline CDR1 is SGHAT and CDR2 is FQDESV (reference sequence). The CDR3 covers 15 residues. CDR3 amino acids: CASNSSGTETYEQYV. The DNA of the CDR3 is TGTGCCAGCAACTCATCCGGGACCGAAACCTACGAGCAGTACGTC.

The rearrangement links TRBV20-1 to TRBJ2-1, with no clear D. CDR1 and CDR2 from the germline V gene are DFQATT and SNEGSKA (reference sequence). The V and J ends lost 5 bases and 4 bases respectively, with 6 bases between them. The CDR3 length is 11 residues. CDR3 DNA sequence: TGCAGTGCTGACCCTTACAATGAGCAGTTCTTC. It is translated as CSADPYNEQFF.

This clonotype came up a few times. This chain uses TRBV29-1 with TRBJ2-2; no definite D call. Germline lookup yields CDR1 SQVTM and CDR2 ANQGSEA. Trimming took off 5 bases at V and 1 base at J, with 8 bases between the two ends. This CDR3 is 13 amino acids long. The CDR3 DNA is TGCAGCGTTTCGGGTTGGAACACCGGGGAGCTGTTTTTT. Translation gives CSVSGWNTGELFF.

The V gene is TRBV7-2, the J gene TRBJ1-6; D may be TRBD1 (5 bases). The germline V and J ends were trimmed by 3 bases and 6 bases, with 12 bases remaining between them. The CDR3 is 15 amino acids. Germline V gives CDR1 SGHTA, CDR2 FQGNSA. CDR3 amino acids: CASSLQGRGNSPLHF. DNA of the CDR3: TGTGCCAGCAGCTTGCAGGGACGGGGTAATTCACCCCTCCACTTT.

This clonotype was counted only a few times. The rearrangement uses TRBV12-3 or TRBV12-4 and TRBJ1-1, with D possibly matching TRBD1 (6 bases). V lost 3 bases, J lost 3 bases, and 14 bases lay in between. The CDR3 sequence is 15 residues long. The CDR3 nucleotides are TGTGCCAGCAGTTTTCAAGCAGGGGAGGACACTGAAGCTTTCTTT. It specifies CASSFQAGEDTEAFF.

The V call is TRBV5-1, the J call TRBJ2-5, with D perhaps TRBD2 (5 bases). Trimming left V 2 bases short and J 3 bases short, with 8 bases between. Germline CDR1 is SGHRS and CDR2 is YFSETQ. CDR3 length equals 13 residues. As DNA, the CDR3 is TGCGCCAGCAGCTTCCCCGGGGAAGAGACCCAGTACTTC. Its protein product is CASSFPGEETQYF.

Regarding this clonotype: One junction end does not reproduce the germline sequence, and a read error may be involved. The CDR3 DNA is TGTGCCAGCGCCCTCGGGGGCCCAATCCATTTT. Translating it yields CASALGGPIHF. The rearrangement links TRBV7-2 to TRBJ2-3; perhaps D is TRBD1 or TRBD2 (6 bases each). The CDR3 totals 11 residues. CDR1 is SGHTA, CDR2 FQGNSA, per germline.

The rearrangement links TRBV7-2 to TRBJ1-4; possible D gene TRBD1, 5 bases. Trimming stripped 4 bases from V and 8 bases from J, with 11 bases between. Germline V gives CDR1 SGHTA, CDR2 FQGNSA. This CDR3 contains 13 residues. The CDR3 spells CASSWDGWEKLFF. CDR3 nucleotide sequence: TGTGCCAGCAGCTGGGACGGTTGGGAAAAACTGTTTTTT.

The rearrangement uses TRBV28 and TRBJ2-7, with D uncertain. This CDR3 is 13 amino acids long. Trimming cost V 2 bases and J 3 bases, with 8 bases left between them. Germline CDR1 and CDR2: MDHEN and SYDVKM. The CDR3 loop reads CASSLSPSYEQYF. CDR3 coding DNA: TGTGCCAGCAGTTTAAGCCCAAGCTACGAGCAGTACTTC.

This clonotype appeared many times. As DNA, the CDR3 is TGCGCCAGCAGCCAAGATGGGCGGGGGGGCGTCTACAATGAGCAGTTCTTC. It specifies CASSQDGRGGVYNEQFF. V is TRBV4-3 and J is TRBJ2-1, with 9 bases lining up with TRBD2. V shed 0 bases and J 3 bases; nucleotides not matched to a gene: 6. Germline V gene lookup returns CDR1 LGHNA and CDR2 YSLEER. CDR3 length: 17 residues.

The table lists this clonotype with many counts. The V gene is TRBV12-3 or TRBV12-4, the J gene TRBJ1-2; D is unresolved. V lost 0 bases to trimming and J lost 6 bases, with 11 bases between them. The CDR3 runs 14 residues. CDR3 sequence reads: CASSLAHVPDGYTF. CDR3 DNA sequence: TGTGCCAGCAGTTTAGCGCATGTCCCGGATGGCTACACCTTC.

The chain combines TRBV7-9 with TRBJ2-6; D unclear. This CDR3 contains 15 residues. Germline V CDR1 and CDR2: SEHNR, FQNEAQ (reference sequence). Trimming took 2 bases from V and 0 from J, leaving 5 bases between them. The CDR3 nucleotides read TGTGCCAGCAGCTTACACATCTCTGGGGCCAACGTCCTGACTTTC. Residues: CASSLHISGANVLTF. The full variable domain, rest sourced from reference TRBV7-9 and TRBJ2-6, is DTGVSQNPRHKITKRGQNVTFRCDPISEHNRLYWYRQTLGQGPEFLTYFQNEAQLEKSRLLSDRFSAERPKGSFSTLEIQRTEQGDSAMYLCASSLHISGANVLTFGAGSRLTVL.

This clonotype was detected only a few times. The chain links TRBV5-1 to TRBJ1-1, with 9 nucleotides matching TRBD1. With 4 bases clipped from V and 4 bases from J, the junction kept 5 bases outside the gene matches. Germline CDR1 is SGHRS and CDR2 is YFSETQ. The length of the CDR3 is 14 residues. CDR3 residues: CASSQGQGSTEAFF. The CDR3 DNA follows: TGCGCCAGCAGCCAAGGACAGGGGAGCACTGAAGCTTTCTTT.

The table lists this clonotype with a few counts. The CDR3 here is CASSLTPGSYEQYV. Here the CDR3 DNA reads TGCGCCAGCAGCTTGACTCCAGGGTCCTACGAGCAGTACGTC. The gene calls are TRBV5-1 and TRBJ2-7; tentatively, D is TRBD1 (5 bases). The CDR3 has 14 amino acids. The V gene lost 1 base and the J gene lost 1 base, with 9 bases spanning the gap. Germline CDR1 SGHRS, CDR2 YFSETQ.

This clonotype was seen more than once but under ten times. This chain uses TRBV7-2 with TRBJ2-3; TRBD1 matches 7 bases. After removal of 4 bases from V and 8 bases from J, the junction contained 6 bases not matched to a gene. The CDR3 is 13 amino acids. CDR1 is SGHTA, CDR2 FQGNSA, per germline. CDR3 sequence reads: CASSSGGFGTQYF. The CDR3 region has the DNA TGTGCCAGCAGCTCAGGGGGATTCGGTACGCAGTATTTT. The complete variable domain, with remaining parts taken from reference TRBV7-2 and TRBJ2-3, reads GAGVSQSPSNKVTEKGKDVELRCDPISGHTALYWYRQSLGQGLEFLIYFQGNSAPDKSGLPSDRFSAERTGGSVSTLTIQRTQQEDSAVYLCASSSGGFGTQYFGPGTRLTVL.

The chain uses TRBV2 and TRBJ1-2; 8 positions match TRBD1. This CDR3 region has 14 residues. Per germline, CDR1 SNHLY and CDR2 FYNNEI. V trimming: 6 bases; J trimming: 0 bases; junction bases outside the gene matches: 3. CDR3 DNA: TGTGCCAGCAGGGGGACAGGCGCTAACTATGGCTACACCTTC. Its protein product is CASRGTGANYGYTF.

At least ten counts were recorded for this clonotype. The rearrangement uses TRBV6-5 and TRBJ2-3; D is perhaps TRBD1 (6 bases). The germline gives CDR1 MNHEY, CDR2 SVGAGI. The CDR3 is made up of 13 amino acids. V was shortened by 4 bases and J by 2 bases, with 7 bases between the two germline ends. CDR3 sequence reads: CASSWDNTDTQYF. The CDR3 DNA reads TGTGCCAGCAGTTGGGACAACACAGATACGCAGTATTTT.

This clonotype was picked up a small number of times. J is TRBJ1-5 and V is TRBV5-1; 7 bases match TRBD1. Germline CDR1 reads SGHRS; CDR2 reads YFSETQ. The CDR3 loop spans 14 amino acids. Trimming took 0 bases from V and 7 from J; bases not matched to a gene: 4. The chain's CDR3 is CASSLEGGRQPQHF. CDR3 coding DNA: TGCGCCAGCAGCTTGGAAGGGGGCCGGCAGCCCCAGCATTTT.

The gene calls are TRBV7-9 and TRBJ2-5, with D possibly TRBD1 on 6 matching bases. Trimming removed 5 bases at V and 5 bases at J, with 18 bases between. This CDR3 is built from 15 residues. Per the germline V gene, CDR1 is SEHNR and CDR2 is FQNEAQ (reference sequence). DNA of the CDR3: TGTGCCAGCAGCCCCACCCGGGACACTGGTGAGACCCAGTACTTC. It is translated as CASSPTRDTGETQYF.

This clonotype has only a few counts. The CDR3 coding sequence is TGTGCCAGTACGGGGTATAGCAATCAGCCCCAGCATTTT. It is translated as CASTGYSNQPQHF. V is TRBV19 and J is TRBJ1-5; D is unresolved. The CDR3 length is 13 residues. Trimming removed 7 bases at V and 0 bases at J, with 7 bases between. Germline CDR1 reads LNHDA; CDR2 reads SQIVND (reference sequence). Drawing the rest from reference TRBV19 and TRBJ1-5, the complete variable domain is DGGITQSPKYLFRKEGQNVTLSCEQNLNHDAMYWYRQDPGQGLRLIYYSQIVNDFQKGDIAEGYSVSREKKESFPLTVTSAQKNPTAFYLCASTGYSNQPQHFGDGTRLSIL.

This clonotype turned up a few times. The V and J genes are TRBV4-3 and TRBJ2-1; TRBD1 is a possible D gene (5 bases). Trimming took off 6 bases at V and 9 bases at J, with 15 bases between the two ends. Germline CDR1 and CDR2: LGHNA and YSLEER. This CDR3 is built from 13 residues. This chain's CDR3 is CASSSTGASEQFF. CDR3 in DNA: TGCGCCAGCAGTTCTACAGGAGCAAGTGAGCAGTTCTTC.

This clonotype occurred once. CDR3 nucleotides: TGTGCCAGCAGCCCAGGACTAGCGGGAGCCTCCTACGAGCAGTACTTC. It yields the protein CASSPGLAGASYEQYF. J is TRBJ2-7 and V is TRBV13, with TRBD2 matching over 13 bases. The V gene end was trimmed by 5 bases and the J gene end by 0 bases; junction bases not matched to a gene: 4. Germline lookup yields CDR1 PRHDT and CDR2 FYEKMQ (reference sequence). The CDR3 is 16 residues long.

This clonotype has more than one count but fewer than ten. The CDR3 coding sequence is TGCAGCGCATTCCAAGCCGGGGAGCTGTTTTTT. Its translation: CSAFQAGELFF. The gene calls are TRBV29-1 and TRBJ2-2; no clear D gene. V gave up 7 bases and J gave up 6 bases, with 9 bases separating them. Germline V gene data show CDR1 as SQVTM and CDR2 as ANQGSEA. The CDR3 contains 11 residues.